This TCR beta chain was sequenced for a study of metastatic and nonmetastatic thyroid tumors. Study summary: Repertoires were compared across blood and tumor or nodule tissue from malignant and benign thyroid patients. Regarding the study as a whole: Reportedly, malignant thyroid tumors had significantly higher TCR beta diversity than benign nodules, in blood and tumor.

Per the original data handling: Differences in CDR3 between clinicopathological groups were drawn on to build a classifier intended to discriminate distant-metastatic papillary thyroid cancer patients. TCRdb re-analyzed the PCR reads through MiXCR. The V and J calls, along with clone size, are taken from TCRdb and not from the paper's own processing. The table lists some 35,000 clones, about 29% of them singletons. This clone was seen a handful of times. Antigen unknown. Patients had received no treatment of any kind before thyroid surgery. Germline CDR1 KGHDR, CDR2 SFDVKD. The CDR3 has 13 amino acids. V was clipped by 4 bases and J by 6 bases, with 10 bases between them.

The clonotype comes from a male donor with papillary thyroid cancer or a benign thyroid nodule (not recorded which). Some clones in this sample may be carry-over from other donors' samples. The sequenced sample was blood. J is TRBJ2-3 and V is TRBV24-1; the D is unclear. As DNA, the CDR3 is TGTGCCACCAGTGAGGAAATGGAGGATACGCAGTATTTT. Residues: CATSEEMEDTQYF.